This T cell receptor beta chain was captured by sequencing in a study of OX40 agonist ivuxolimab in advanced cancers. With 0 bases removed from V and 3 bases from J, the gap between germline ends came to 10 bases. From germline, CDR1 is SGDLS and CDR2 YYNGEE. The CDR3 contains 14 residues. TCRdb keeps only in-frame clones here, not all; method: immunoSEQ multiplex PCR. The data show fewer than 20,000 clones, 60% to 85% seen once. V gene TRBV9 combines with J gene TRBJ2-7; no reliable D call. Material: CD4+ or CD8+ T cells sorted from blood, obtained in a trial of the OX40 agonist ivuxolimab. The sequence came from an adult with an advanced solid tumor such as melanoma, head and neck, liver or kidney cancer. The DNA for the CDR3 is TGTGCCAGCAGCGTAGGAAATAACGGCTACGAGCAGTACTTC. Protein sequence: CASSVGNNGYEQYF.